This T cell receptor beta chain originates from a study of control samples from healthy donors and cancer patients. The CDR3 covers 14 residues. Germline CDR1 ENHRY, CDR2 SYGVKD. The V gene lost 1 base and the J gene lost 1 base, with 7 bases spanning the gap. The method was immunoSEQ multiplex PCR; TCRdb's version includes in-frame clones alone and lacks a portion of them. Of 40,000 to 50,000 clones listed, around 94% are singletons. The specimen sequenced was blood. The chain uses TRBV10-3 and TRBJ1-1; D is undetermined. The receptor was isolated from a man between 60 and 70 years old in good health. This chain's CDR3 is CAISEFTGNTEAFF. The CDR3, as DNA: TGTGCCATCAGTGAGTTCACGGGGAACACTGAAGCTTTCTTT.